The 23 T cell receptor beta chains below all came from one sample that was sequenced in a study of T cell responses to AZD1222 COVID-19 vaccine. Sequencing was performed with immunoSEQ multiplex PCR; in TCRdb, only in-frame clones are kept and a portion is missing. The data show about 150,000 clones, roughly 90% seen once. The sequencing here drew on peripheral blood, taken on day 0 of MenACWY control vaccination. These receptors all come from an adult in good health.

The J gene is TRBJ1-5, the V gene TRBV4-3; 12 positions agree with TRBD1. The J segment lost 6 bases and the V segment lost 3 bases, leaving 9 bases of the junction unmatched. The CDR3 spans 17 residues. Germline-derived CDR1 and CDR2 are LGHNA and YSLEER. CDR3 DNA: TGCGCCAGCAGCCATCTTCCGGGACAGGGGGCTTGTCAGCCCCAGCATTTT. Protein sequence: CASSHLPGQGACQPQHF.

The chain couples TRBV11-2 to TRBJ1-5, with D unresolved. Deletions cut 3 bases from V and 9 bases from J, with 12 bases between. Looked up from germline, CDR1 is SGHAT and CDR2 is FQNNGV. CDR3 length: 13 amino acids. CDR3 DNA sequence: TGTGCCAGCAGCTTCTCCGCAGGAGGGCCCCAGCATTTT. Its translation is CASSFSAGGPQHF.

The genes are TRBV5-8 and TRBJ1-5; D is perhaps TRBD1 (5 bases). The CDR3 spans 17 residues. The V gene lost 2 bases and the J gene lost 3 bases, with 18 bases spanning the gap. Germline CDR1 reads SGHTS; CDR2 reads YDEGEE. The chain's CDR3 is CASSLINRTPNNQPQHF. For the CDR3, the DNA is TGTGCCAGCAGCTTAATAAACAGGACACCTAACAATCAGCCCCAGCATTTT.

V is TRBV28 and J is TRBJ2-7; 7 nucleotides align to TRBD1. Germline V gene data show CDR1 as MDHEN and CDR2 as SYDVKM. This CDR3 has 13 residues. Trimming took 6 bases from V and 2 from J; bases not matched to a gene: 4. In nucleotides, the CDR3 is TGTGCCAGCAGGGGGGACAGCACCTACGAGCAGTACTTC. It translates to CASRGDSTYEQYF.

The sample holds a few counts of this clone. The chain carries TRBV5-1 and TRBJ1-5; D call uncertain. V was clipped by 5 bases and J by 0 bases, with 15 bases between them. CDR3 length equals 16 residues. Germline V gene data show CDR1 as SGHRS and CDR2 as YFSETQ. The CDR3 spells CASRQQLRSSNQPQHF. CDR3 in DNA: TGCGCCAGCAGACAACAGCTGCGATCTAGCAATCAGCCCCAGCATTTT.

The chain employs TRBV5-6 and TRBJ1-2, with 8 bases aligning to TRBD1. With V trimmed by 3 bases and J by 4 bases, 2 bases remained unmatched. This CDR3 contains 13 residues. Germline V gives CDR1 SGHDT, CDR2 YYEEEE. The CDR3 reads CASSYQGAYGYTF. CDR3 DNA: TGTGCCAGCAGCTATCAGGGGGCCTATGGCTACACCTTC. The full variable domain, in which reference TRBV5-6 and TRBJ1-2 provide the parts outside the CDR3, is DAGVTQSPTHLIKTRGQQVTLRCSPKSGHDTVSWYQQALGQGPQFIFQYYEEEERQRGNFPDRFSGHQFPNYSSELNVNALLLGDSALYLCASSYQGAYGYTFGSGTRLTVV.

This chain joins TRBV11-2 and TRBJ2-1, with 10 bases matching TRBD2. The CDR3 sequence is 17 residues long. The germline V gene has CDR1 SGHAT and CDR2 FQNNGV. V trimming: 4 bases; J trimming: 7 bases; junction bases outside the gene matches: 13. The CDR3 reads CASSSYRRVAGGNEQFF. The CDR3 DNA reads as TGTGCCAGCAGCTCCTATCGCAGGGTAGCGGGGGGAAATGAGCAGTTCTTC.

The chain recombines TRBV29-1 with TRBJ1-1; D gene uncertain. Deletions cut 4 bases from V and 5 bases from J, with 17 bases between. The CDR3 runs to 14 residues. Germline assignment: CDR1 SQVTM and CDR2 ANQGSEA. CDR3 amino acids: CSVGGGRMGTEAFF. CDR3 nucleotide sequence: TGCAGCGTTGGAGGCGGGCGGATGGGGACTGAAGCTTTCTTT.

The chain uses TRBV18 and TRBJ1-2, with D possibly being TRBD1 (6 bases). Germline CDR1 reads KGHSH; CDR2 reads LQKENI. Trimming removed 3 bases at V and 4 bases at J, with 12 bases between. There are 14 residues in the CDR3. The CDR3 bases are TGTGCCAGCTCACCCCGCGGACAGACCTATGGCTACACCTTC. Its protein is CASSPRGQTYGYTF.

The V gene is TRBV6-5, the J gene TRBJ2-3; maybe TRBD2 (5 bases). CDR1 is MNHEY, CDR2 SVGAGI, per germline. The V gene lost 5 bases and the J gene lost 3 bases, with 9 bases spanning the gap. This CDR3 contains 13 residues. CDR3 in amino acids: CASSRRGTDTQYF. CDR3 in DNA: TGTGCCAGCAGTAGACGGGGAACAGATACGCAGTATTTT.

The rearrangement links TRBV28 to TRBJ2-1; the D is unclear. The CDR3 contains 15 residues. With 3 bases removed from V and 5 bases from J, the gap between germline ends came to 14 bases. Germline CDR1 and CDR2: MDHEN and SYDVKM. Here the CDR3 reads CASSFGSFRDNEQFF. CDR3 coding DNA: TGTGCCAGCAGTTTTGGGTCGTTTAGGGACAATGAGCAGTTCTTC.

The chain links TRBV6-1 to TRBJ1-1, with TRBD1 as a possible D gene (5 bases). Germline CDR1 and CDR2: MNHNS and SASEGT. The CDR3 length is 14 residues. Trimming took off 2 bases at V and 1 base at J, with 8 bases between the two ends. This chain's CDR3 is CASSEQGPNTEAFF. In nucleotides, the CDR3 is TGTGCCAGCAGTGAACAGGGACCGAACACTGAAGCTTTCTTT.

The rearrangement links TRBV9 to TRBJ2-2; D might be TRBD1 (6 bases). Between the trimmed V and J ends, which lost 4 bases and 5 bases, there was a span of 12 bases. CDR1 is SGDLS and CDR2 is YYNGEE in the germline V gene. CDR3 length equals 14 residues. Here the CDR3 DNA reads TGTGCCAGCAGCCCCCTCCAGGGGACCGGGGAGCTGTTTTTT. Translation: CASSPLQGTGELFF.

The chain carries TRBV11-2 and TRBJ2-1; TRBD2 aligns across 12 bases. The V gene's germline CDR1 is SGHAT and CDR2 FQNNGV. The CDR3 totals 18 residues. V gave up 4 bases and J gave up 3 bases; unmatched junction bases: 10. The CDR3 sequence: CASSSTSGGPPSYNEQFF. For the CDR3, the DNA is TGTGCCAGCAGCTCCACTAGCGGGGGGCCTCCCAGCTACAATGAGCAGTTCTTC.

The chain uses TRBV7-2 and TRBJ1-1, with D possibly matching TRBD1 (6 bases). The CDR3 runs 14 residues. Trimming removed 5 bases at V and 1 base at J, with 11 bases between. Germline values: CDR1 SGHTA, CDR2 FQGNSA. The CDR3 nucleotides are TGTGCCAGCAGCCGGAGGGGGTCGAACACTGAAGCTTTCTTT. Translating it yields CASSRRGSNTEAFF. Full variable domain (outside the CDR3, taken from reference TRBV7-2 and TRBJ1-1): GAGVSQSPSNKVTEKGKDVELRCDPISGHTALYWYRQSLGQGLEFLIYFQGNSAPDKSGLPSDRFSAERTGGSVSTLTIQRTQQEDSAVYLCASSRRGSNTEAFFGQGTRLTVV.

The chain is built from TRBV28 and TRBJ1-2; 11 positions agree with TRBD1. The germline V gene has CDR1 MDHEN and CDR2 SYDVKM. Unmatched junction bases numbered 11, after V lost 5 bases and J lost 0 bases. CDR3 length equals 18 residues. CDR3: CASSPALGQGASNYGYTF. CDR3 DNA sequence: TGTGCCAGCAGTCCAGCTCTCGGACAGGGGGCCTCTAACTATGGCTACACCTTC.

This clone was seen just once. The V call is TRBV28, the J call TRBJ1-5, with a tentative D call TRBD1 (5 bases). V lost 2 bases and J 6 bases, leaving 11 bases between the germline ends. Germline CDR1 reads MDHEN; CDR2 reads SYDVKM. This CDR3 region has 14 residues. This CDR3 reads CASSLMGGGQPQHF. CDR3 in DNA: TGTGCCAGCAGTTTAATGGGGGGGGGTCAGCCCCAGCATTTT.

The chain recombines TRBV29-1 with TRBJ2-1; 13 bases line up with TRBD2. J gave up 6 bases and V 6 bases, and 5 bases lay outside the gene matches. The CDR3 extends over 14 amino acids. The V gene's germline CDR1 is SQVTM and CDR2 ANQGSEA. CDR3 in amino acids: CSVRTSGGGNEQFF. DNA of the CDR3: TGCAGCGTGCGTACTAGCGGGGGGGGCAATGAGCAGTTCTTC.

This sequence joins TRBV18 and TRBJ1-3, with TRBD1 as a possible D gene (5 bases). CDR3 length equals 15 residues. From germline, CDR1 is KGHSH and CDR2 LQKENI. V was pared by 0 bases and J by 2 bases, with 8 bases between. In nucleotides, the CDR3 is TGTGCCAGCTCACCACCGTCAGGGACTGGAAACACCATATATTTT. This codes for CASSPPSGTGNTIYF.

This chain joins TRBV28 and TRBJ2-7; possibly TRBD1 for D (5 bases). Germline assignment: CDR1 MDHEN and CDR2 SYDVKM. The CDR3 is made up of 12 amino acids. CDR3 sequence (DNA): TGTGTCCTAAAGGGGTATTTCCACGAGCAGTACGTC. It is translated as CVLKGYFHEQYV.

The chain has TRBV5-5 and TRBJ1-6; the D is unclear. CDR3 size: 13 residues. Germline V gives CDR1 SGHKS, CDR2 YYEKEE (reference sequence). This CDR3 reads CAAGGRVDSPLHF. The CDR3 nucleotides read TGTGCAGCGGGTGGACGGGTCGATTCACCCCTCCACTTT.

The CDR3 protein is CATSRVLAEETQYF. The DNA of the CDR3 is TGTGCCACCAGCAGAGTCCTAGCGGAAGAGACCCAGTACTTC. J is TRBJ2-5 and V is TRBV15; 7 positions match TRBD2. Unmatched junction bases numbered 2, after V lost 1 base and J lost 3 bases. The CDR3 covers 14 residues. Germline assignment: CDR1 LNHNV and CDR2 YYDKDF (reference sequence).

The rearrangement uses TRBV7-3 and TRBJ2-1; 7 bases are a match to TRBD2. Germline CDR1 SGHTA, CDR2 FQGTGA. Trimming at V came to 3 bases and at J to 6 bases, leaving 2 bases not matched to a gene. The CDR3 is 13 residues long. This CDR3 reads CASSFRTSNEQFF. CDR3 bases: TGTGCCAGCAGCTTCCGGACTAGCAATGAGCAGTTCTTC.